These 16 T cell receptor beta chains originate from one sample sequenced in a study of T cells in Graves' hyperthyroidism and ophthalmopathy. What was amplified from RNA transcripts were TCR beta CDR3 regions. Using the HTBI primer set, a first-round RT-PCR was run on the TCR CDR3. TCRdb analysed the multiplex PCR reads with MiXCR anew, one entry per CDR3 protein. The table shows hundreds of thousands of distinct CDR3 sequences, with around 20% occurring only once. Material for sequencing was blood. The receptors derive from a man aged 50 to 60 with Graves' ophthalmopathy.

CDR3 region: CASSVPTGGANTGELFF. CDR3 sequence (DNA): TGTGCCAGCAGCGTCCCTACAGGGGGGGCGAACACCGGGGAGCTGTTTTTT. The chain has TRBV9 and TRBJ2-2, with D possibly being TRBD1 (8 bases). Germline loops: CDR1 SGDLS, CDR2 YYNGEE. This CDR3 is built from 17 residues. The ends were cut back, 2 bases at V and 0 bases at J, with 14 bases in the middle. The full variable domain, completed using reference TRBV9 and TRBJ2-2, is DSGVTQTPKHLITATGQRVTLRCSPRSGDLSVYWYQQSLDQGLQFLIQYYNGEERAKGNILERFSAQQFPDLHSELNLSSLELGDSALYFCASSVPTGGANTGELFFGEGSRLTVL.

This clonotype has more than one count but fewer than ten. The V call is TRBV20-1, the J call TRBJ1-2; perhaps TRBD1 as D (6 bases). V lost 5 bases to trimming and J lost 10 bases, with 14 bases between them. CDR3 size: 11 residues. The germline gives CDR1 DFQATT, CDR2 SNEGSKA (reference sequence). CDR3 amino acids: CSAGRDISYTF. The CDR3 nucleotides read TGCAGTGCTGGTCGGGACATCTCCTACACCTTC.

The gene calls are TRBV15 and TRBJ2-7; 7 nucleotides align to TRBD2. With 0 bases clipped from V and 0 bases from J, the junction kept 5 bases outside the gene matches. The CDR3 loop spans 16 amino acids. CDR1 LNHNV and CDR2 YYDKDF come from the germline V gene (reference sequence). This CDR3 reads CATSRDLAESSYEQYF. DNA of the CDR3: TGTGCCACCAGCAGAGATCTAGCGGAGAGCTCCTACGAGCAGTACTTC. The complete variable domain, with remaining parts taken from reference TRBV15 and TRBJ2-7, reads DAMVIQNPRYQVTQFGKPVTLSCSQTLNHNVMYWYQQKSSQAPKLLFHYYDKDFNNEADTPDNFQSRRPNTSFCFLDIRSPGLGDTAMYLCATSRDLAESSYEQYFGPGTRLTVT.

Ten or more counts support this clonotype. V is TRBV6-5 and J is TRBJ2-7, with 11 bases matching TRBD2. With V trimmed by 0 bases and J by 0 bases, 1 base remained unmatched. The CDR3 spans 16 residues. Germline CDR1 is MNHEY and CDR2 is SVGAGI. As DNA, the CDR3 is TGTGCCAGCAGTTACTCGGGACTAGCGGACTCCTACGAGCAGTACTTC. Translating it yields CASSYSGLADSYEQYF.

Notes on this clonotype: Germline is not matched at one junction end, which may reflect a read error. The chain links TRBV28 to TRBJ2-3; 7 bases align to TRBD1. CDR1 is MDHEN, CDR2 SYDVKM, per germline. This CDR3 has 15 amino acids. CDR3 nucleotide sequence: TGTGCCAGCAGTTTAACAGGGGACAGCACAGCTACGCAGTATTTT. Residues: CASSLTGDSTATQYF.

This clonotype has only a few counts. The gene calls are TRBV7-9 and TRBJ2-7; the D is unclear. The CDR3 sequence is 12 residues long. Germline values: CDR1 SEHNR, CDR2 FQNEAQ (reference sequence). V gave up 3 bases and J gave up 5 bases, with 8 bases separating them. The CDR3 coding sequence is TGTGCCAGCAGCTTGGACGCCGACGAGCAGTACTTC. The encoded protein is CASSLDADEQYF.

This clonotype was observed at least ten times. The rearrangement joins TRBV6-1 to TRBJ1-5, with unresolved D. V lost 5 bases and J lost 0, with 14 bases in between. The CDR3 extends over 16 amino acids. Per the germline V gene, CDR1 is MNHNS and CDR2 is SASEGT. The CDR3 region has the DNA TGTGCCAGCAGTCTACTTCCCCTGGATAGCAATCAGCCCCAGCATTTT. It translates to CASSLLPLDSNQPQHF.

This clonotype was counted between two and nine times. The chain couples TRBV3-1 to TRBJ2-5; the D gene is possibly TRBD1 (6 bases). CDR3 length: 13 residues. V was shortened by 1 base and J by 11 bases, with 14 bases between the two germline ends. Germline V gene sequence: CDR1 LGHDT, CDR2 YNNKEL (reference sequence). CDR3 sequence reads: CASSQVDQGPQYF. The CDR3 DNA is TGTGCCAGCAGCCAAGTTGACCAGGGGCCTCAGTACTTC.

The chain recombines TRBV29-1 with TRBJ2-5; D might be TRBD2 (5 bases). Germline V gene sequence: CDR1 SQVTM, CDR2 ANQGSEA. The V end was cut by 1 base, the J end by 4 bases, with 10 bases between. This CDR3 has 13 residues. CDR3 sequence (DNA): TGCAGCGTTGAAGGGTTCAGCGGAGAGACCCAGTACTTC. As protein: CSVEGFSGETQYF.

This clonotype showed up just a few times. This chain connects TRBV28 to TRBJ1-5, with 8 bases matching TRBD1. The CDR3 is 14 residues long. Germline V gives CDR1 MDHEN, CDR2 SYDVKM. V was pared by 8 bases and J by 7 bases, with 10 bases of the junction left unmatched. In DNA, the CDR3 is TGTGCCAGCGGCCCCGACAGGGGAGGGCAGCCCCAGCATTTT. As protein: CASGPDRGGQPQHF. The full variable domain, its missing parts supplied by reference TRBV28 and TRBJ1-5, is DVKVTQSSRYLVKRTGEKVFLECVQDMDHENMFWYRQDPGLGLRLIYFSYDVKMKEKGDIPEGYSVSREKKERFSLILESASTNQTSMYLCASGPDRGGQPQHFGDGTRLSIL.

In this sample, this clonotype turned up a few times. The chain employs TRBV2 and TRBJ2-1; 7 nucleotides align to TRBD2. Trimming cost V 3 bases and J 15 bases; bases outside gene matches: 17. CDR3 length equals 15 residues. Germline V gene lookup returns CDR1 SNHLY and CDR2 FYNNEI. CDR3 DNA: TGTGCCAGCAGTGAGCAGACTAGCTCACCTCCGATTGGGTTCTTC. Protein sequence: CASSEQTSSPPIGFF.

This clonotype was picked up a small number of times. One end of the junction fails to match germline, which may point to a read error. V and J are TRBV2 and TRBJ1-5, with a possible D match to TRBD1 (6 bases). Germline CDR1 is SNHLY and CDR2 is FYNNEI. The CDR3 runs 15 residues. CDR3 in DNA: TGTGCCATCAGTGAGTCGAGGGGGTCTGGTCAGCCCCAGCATTTT. Its protein product is CAISESRGSGQPQHF.

The chain joins TRBV3-1 to TRBJ1-1; no reliable D call. Trimming removed 0 bases at V and 11 bases at J, with 10 bases between. Germline-derived CDR1 and CDR2 are LGHDT and YNNKEL (reference sequence). The CDR3 sequence is 12 residues long. The CDR3 DNA follows: TGTGCCAGCAGCCAAGATAGCGGTGTCGCTTTCTTT. It encodes CASSQDSGVAFF.

This clonotype was found a few times. The V gene is TRBV29-1, the J gene TRBJ2-7, with D hard to call. The germline V and J ends were trimmed by 5 bases and 6 bases, with 11 bases remaining between them. The CDR3 consists of 11 residues. Germline V gene lookup returns CDR1 SQVTM and CDR2 ANQGSEA. The DNA of the CDR3 is TGCAGCGTTTCCGGAGCCCGCGAGCAGTACTTC. Translation gives CSVSGAREQYF.

The chain couples TRBV5-6 to TRBJ1-5; 9 bases are a match to TRBD1. CDR1 SGHDT and CDR2 YYEEEE come from the germline V gene. The V and J ends lost 4 bases and 2 bases, in that order; junction bases with no gene match: 4. This CDR3 spans 15 amino acids. The CDR3 reads CASSTGGWGNQPQHF. CDR3 DNA: TGTGCCAGCAGCACAGGGGGCTGGGGCAATCAGCCCCAGCATTTT.

V gene TRBV12-3 or TRBV12-4 combines with J gene TRBJ2-6; D might be TRBD2 (5 bases). Trimming took 5 bases from V and 4 from J, leaving 12 bases between them. CDR3 length: 15 amino acids. The CDR3 is CASSPVSGGANVLTF. The DNA for the CDR3 is TGTGCCAGCAGTCCCGTGTCGGGGGGGGCCAACGTCCTGACTTTC.